Shown below are 13 T cell receptor beta chains from a single sample sequenced in a study of blood T cell repertoires in COVID-19. The table came from immunoSEQ multiplex PCR; TCRdb's copy has only in-frame clones and leaves some out. This table has 48,000 or so clones, about 85% appearing once. Sequencing was carried out using peripheral blood. All receptors derive from a woman aged 60-70 years with acute or convalescent COVID-19.

V usage is TRBV6-5 and J usage is TRBJ1-1, with 7 bases fitting TRBD1. CDR1 and CDR2 from the germline V gene are MNHEY and SVGAGI. Germline trimming cut 5 bases from V and 1 base from J; bases unmatched to any gene: 7. This CDR3 is built from 15 residues. The CDR3 sequence: CASSLFGTANTEAFF. CDR3 nucleotides: TGTGCCAGCAGTCTATTTGGGACAGCGAACACTGAAGCTTTCTTT.

Only one count was recorded for this clone. The CDR3 region is CASSAQGGNQPQHF. For the CDR3, the DNA is TGTGCCAGCAGCGCACAGGGGGGGAATCAGCCCCAGCATTTT. The chain is built from TRBV6-5 and TRBJ1-5; 8 nucleotides align to TRBD1. CDR3 length equals 14 residues. Germline CDR1 MNHEY, CDR2 SVGAGI. Trimming cost V 6 bases and J 4 bases; bases outside gene matches: 5.

The chain combines TRBV6-5 with TRBJ1-2, with TRBD1 matching over 9 bases. CDR1 and CDR2 from the germline V gene are MNHEY and SVGAGI. The CDR3 loop spans 13 amino acids. The junction had 7 bases not matched to a gene; V was cut back by 6 bases and J by 8 bases. CDR3 in amino acids: CASSQGQGGGYTF. CDR3 sequence (DNA): TGTGCCAGCAGCCAGGGACAGGGAGGAGGCTACACCTTC.

This clone was detected once. This chain uses TRBV20-1 with TRBJ2-7, with TRBD2 matching over 11 bases. Germline CDR1 reads DFQATT; CDR2 reads SNEGSKA (reference sequence). The junction had 2 bases not matched to a gene; V was cut back by 3 bases and J by 1 base. The length of the CDR3 is 14 residues. The CDR3 spells CSASRLAGSYEQYF. In DNA form, the CDR3 reads TGCAGTGCTAGTAGACTAGCGGGGTCCTACGAGCAGTACTTC.

J is TRBJ2-1 and V is TRBV5-1, with 15 bases matching TRBD2. V was pared by 3 bases and J by 10 bases, with 17 bases of the junction left unmatched. The CDR3 loop spans 19 amino acids. In germline, CDR1 is SGHRS, CDR2 YFSETQ. Here the CDR3 reads CASSSAYTQGLAGGREQFF. CDR3 coding DNA: TGCGCCAGCAGCTCGGCATACACTCAGGGACTAGCGGGGGGACGCGAGCAGTTCTTC.

The CDR3 coding sequence is TGTGCCAGTAAATTAGCGGCCACAGATACGCAGTATTTT. Protein sequence: CASKLAATDTQYF. The chain recombines TRBV19 with TRBJ2-3, with D perhaps TRBD2 (6 bases). Germline V gene data show CDR1 as LNHDA and CDR2 as SQIVND (reference sequence). CDR3 length: 13 amino acids. Deletions cut 7 bases from V and 2 bases from J, with 10 bases between.

V gene TRBV28 combines with J gene TRBJ1-1; 11 bases line up with TRBD1. Trimming removed 6 bases from V and 4 bases from J; junction bases left unmatched: 10. The CDR3 runs 16 residues. Germline V gene data show CDR1 as MDHEN and CDR2 as SYDVKM. As DNA, the CDR3 is TGTGCCAGCAGCAAGATTGGACAGGGGGCTTTCACTGAAGCTTTCTTT. Residues: CASSKIGQGAFTEAFF.

The chain couples TRBV6-1 to TRBJ2-1; D gene ambiguous. The CDR3 is made up of 14 amino acids. V shed 1 base and J shed 0 bases, with 4 bases lying between them. Germline lookup yields CDR1 MNHNS and CDR2 SASEGT. The CDR3 DNA sequence: TGTGCCAGCAGTGAAGGTAGCTCCTACAATGAGCAGTTCTTC. Translation: CASSEGSSYNEQFF.

The gene calls are TRBV7-8 and TRBJ2-7; 7 bases map to TRBD1. CDR3 length equals 15 residues. The ends lost 5 bases at V and 4 bases at J; junction bases unmatched: 11. CDR1 SGHVS and CDR2 FQNEAQ come from the germline V gene. The CDR3 DNA is TGTGCCAGCAGCCCAAACAGGGGTTTGGTGTACGAGCAGTACTTC. Its translation is CASSPNRGLVYEQYF.

V is TRBV29-1 and J is TRBJ1-2; D call uncertain. This CDR3 is 13 amino acids long. Deletions cut 3 bases from V and 8 bases from J, with 16 bases between. The germline gives CDR1 SQVTM, CDR2 ANQGSEA. CDR3 nucleotide sequence: TGCAGCGTTGAGTCGCCTGCTATCGAGGGCTACACCTTC. This translates into CSVESPAIEGYTF.

A few counts support this clone. Different DNA sequences within this sample yield the same CDR3. This chain connects TRBV10-3 to TRBJ1-1; maybe TRBD1 (5 bases). The CDR3 runs to 11 residues. Germline CDR1 is ENHRY and CDR2 is SYGVKD. With 4 bases removed from V and 6 bases from J, the gap between germline ends came to 6 bases. This chain's CDR3 is CAISGGPEAFF. CDR3 bases: TGTGCCATCAGTGGGGGCCCTGAAGCTTTCTTT.

The chain couples TRBV5-4 to TRBJ2-2; D uncertain. The length of the CDR3 is 14 residues. Germline lookup yields CDR1 SGHNT and CDR2 YYREEE (reference sequence). V was clipped by 7 bases and J by 0 bases, with 10 bases between them. The CDR3, as DNA: TGTGCCAGCCGGCGGCTCCCGAACACCGGGGAGCTGTTTTTT. This codes for CASRRLPNTGELFF.

This sequence joins TRBV19 and TRBJ1-6; D not resolved. This CDR3 is 15 amino acids long. Germline assignment: CDR1 LNHDA and CDR2 SQIVND (reference sequence). Trimming shortened V by 4 bases and J by 10 bases, and 17 bases separated the two germline ends. CDR3 bases: TGTGCCAGTAGTACCCGGACTTTTACGGGGTCACCCCTCCACTTT. This encodes CASSTRTFTGSPLHF.